One and the same sample provided the 30 T cell receptor beta chains below, sequenced in a study of technical replicates of blood from a handful of donors. The table came from immunoSEQ multiplex PCR; TCRdb's copy has only in-frame clones and leaves some out. The sample has about 59,000 clones; around 86% are singletons. The sample consisted of PBMCs. These receptors were collected from a human donor in good health. Some clones in this sample may be carry-over from other donors' samples.

V is TRBV19 and J is TRBJ1-1; the match to TRBD1 covers 8 bases. The CDR3 has 14 residues. Germline values: CDR1 LNHDA, CDR2 SQIVND (reference sequence). Trimming at V came to 6 bases and at J to 5 bases, leaving 8 bases not matched to a gene. CDR3 nucleotides: TGTGCCAGTAGAGTCCAGGGGGCTGGGACTGAAGCTTTCTTT. Its protein is CASRVQGAGTEAFF.

The chain combines TRBV6-5 with TRBJ2-3; D not resolved. Per the germline V gene, CDR1 is MNHEY and CDR2 is SVGAGI. V lost 2 bases and J 5 bases, leaving 8 bases between the germline ends. The CDR3 extends over 13 amino acids. CDR3 loop: CASSYASEDTQYF. For the CDR3, the DNA is TGTGCCAGCAGTTACGCGAGCGAAGATACGCAGTATTTT.

The chain links TRBV7-2 to TRBJ1-1, with unresolved D. Germline-derived CDR1 and CDR2 are SGHTA and FQGNSA. The CDR3 runs to 13 residues. V shed 5 bases and J shed 0 bases, with 7 bases lying between them. Here the CDR3 DNA reads TGTGCCAGCAGCCCCCAGATGAACACTGAAGCTTTCTTT. This translates into CASSPQMNTEAFF.

The chain joins TRBV5-8 to TRBJ2-3, with a weak D call TRBD2 (6 bases). Germline V gene lookup returns CDR1 SGHTS and CDR2 YDEGEE. CDR3 size: 15 residues. V lost 4 bases, J lost 1 base, and 13 bases lay in between. In DNA form, the CDR3 reads TGTGCCAGCAGCGAGGGAACGGGAGGCACAGATACGCAGTATTTT. Encoded protein: CASSEGTGGTDTQYF.

This sequence joins TRBV2 and TRBJ2-2, with a tentative D call TRBD1 (7 bases). Germline loops: CDR1 SNHLY, CDR2 FYNNEI. Trimming stripped 4 bases from V and 3 bases from J, with 12 bases between. CDR3 length: 15 residues. The CDR3 here is CASSAGGGDTGELFF. The CDR3 DNA sequence: TGTGCCAGCAGTGCTGGAGGGGGCGACACCGGGGAGCTGTTTTTT.

The V and J genes are TRBV7-6 and TRBJ2-1; TRBD1 matches 11 bases. V shed 4 bases and J 8 bases; nucleotides not matched to a gene: 10. The germline gives CDR1 SGHVS, CDR2 FNYEAQ. This CDR3 has 16 amino acids. This chain's CDR3 is CASSSLRDRGNYEQFF. The CDR3 DNA follows: TGTGCCAGCAGCTCACTCCGGGACAGGGGGAACTATGAGCAGTTCTTC.

The CDR3 protein is CASRSGTSGIYNEQFF. The CDR3, as DNA: TGTGCCAGCAGGTCAGGGACTAGCGGGATCTACAATGAGCAGTTCTTC. The V and J genes are TRBV11-2 and TRBJ2-1; 13 bases line up with TRBD2. The CDR3 is 16 residues long. The germline V gene encodes CDR1 SGHAT and CDR2 FQNNGV. J gave up 3 bases and V 6 bases, and 5 bases lay outside the gene matches. Based on the CDR3 plus reference TRBV11-2 and TRBJ2-1, the full variable domain is EAGVAQSPRYKIIEKRQSVAFWCNPISGHATLYWYQQILGQGPKLLIQFQNNGVVDDSQLPKDRFSAERLKGVDSTLKIQPAKLEDSAVYLCASRSGTSGIYNEQFFGPGTRLTVL.

This clone was counted a single time. The gene calls are TRBV30 and TRBJ2-1; 11 bases are a match to TRBD2. J was trimmed by 9 bases and V by 5 bases; bases with no gene match: 9. The CDR3 extends over 14 amino acids. Germline loops: CDR1 GTSNPN, CDR2 SVGIG (reference sequence). CDR3 loop: CAWSPGLAGGEQFF. CDR3 DNA sequence: TGTGCCTGGTCGCCCGGGCTAGCGGGAGGTGAGCAGTTCTTC.

The chain employs TRBV19 and TRBJ2-7; D possibly corresponds to TRBD1 (7 bases). V was cut by 3 bases and J by 7 bases, with 13 bases left in between. The CDR3 runs to 13 residues. Germline CDR1 and CDR2: LNHDA and SQIVND (reference sequence). In DNA, the CDR3 is TGTGCCAGTAGTATTGACAGGGCGGGGGAGCAGTACTTC. This gives the protein CASSIDRAGEQYF.

This clone was detected only a few times. V gene TRBV29-1 combines with J gene TRBJ1-1; no reliable D call. Trimming stripped 8 bases from V and 1 base from J, with 14 bases between. Germline CDR1 is SQVTM and CDR2 is ANQGSEA. This CDR3 has 13 amino acids. DNA for the CDR3: TGCAGCACTTACGGGTTATCGAACACTGAAGCTTTCTTT. Residues: CSTYGLSNTEAFF.

This clone was seen a handful of times. This chain connects TRBV5-6 to TRBJ2-7; D possibly corresponds to TRBD2 (7 bases). V was pared by 2 bases and J by 9 bases, with 18 bases between. CDR1 SGHDT and CDR2 YYEEEE come from the germline V gene. The CDR3 is 14 amino acids. CDR3 DNA sequence: TGTGCCAGCAGCTTAGCGGGGCTCCAACAGGGGCAGTACTTC. Its translation: CASSLAGLQQGQYF.

The gene calls are TRBV5-6 and TRBJ2-1, with TRBD1 as a possible D gene (6 bases). Trimming took off 4 bases at V and 8 bases at J, with 13 bases between the two ends. Germline CDR1 and CDR2: SGHDT and YYEEEE. The CDR3 is made up of 13 amino acids. The CDR3 spells CASSIGTRDEQFF. For the CDR3, the DNA is TGTGCCAGCAGCATCGGGACAAGGGATGAGCAGTTCTTC.

The rearrangement joins TRBV7-9 to TRBJ2-3; D unresolved. The CDR3 has 14 amino acids. Germline loops: CDR1 SEHNR, CDR2 FQNEAQ (reference sequence). The V and J ends lost 2 bases and 2 bases respectively, with 8 bases between them. The CDR3 region has the DNA TGTGCCAGCAGCTTACTACAGAACACAGATACGCAGTATTTT. This sequence encodes CASSLLQNTDTQYF. Drawing the rest from reference TRBV7-9 and TRBJ2-3, the complete variable domain is DTGVSQNPRHKITKRGQNVTFRCDPISEHNRLYWYRQTLGQGPEFLTYFQNEAQLEKSRLLSDRFSAERPKGSFSTLEIQRTEQGDSAMYLCASSLLQNTDTQYFGPGTRLTVL.

The chain couples TRBV6-1 to TRBJ1-4; the match to TRBD1 covers 10 bases. The V and J ends lost 4 bases and 8 bases, in that order; junction bases with no gene match: 4. Germline V gene data show CDR1 as MNHNS and CDR2 as SASEGT. The CDR3 sequence is 14 residues long. DNA for the CDR3: TGTGCCAGCAGTGCGACAGGGGGCAAGGAAAAACTGTTTTTT. It translates to CASSATGGKEKLFF.

This clone is a singleton in its sample. The CDR3 loop is CASSLNRGLPPLHF. The CDR3 coding sequence is TGTGCCAGCAGTTTAAACAGGGGGCTCCCACCCCTCCACTTT. The chain carries TRBV27 and TRBJ1-6, with 9 bases aligning to TRBD1. V trimming: 2 bases; J trimming: 11 bases; junction bases outside the gene matches: 4. CDR3 length: 14 residues. From germline, CDR1 is MNHEY and CDR2 SMNVEV (reference sequence).

V usage is TRBV4-1 and J usage is TRBJ2-7, with a weak D call TRBD1 (6 bases). Germline lookup yields CDR1 MGHRA and CDR2 YSYEKL. Between the trimmed V and J ends, which lost 0 bases and 2 bases, there was a span of 11 bases. This CDR3 is 15 amino acids long. The CDR3 loop reads CASSQDRQAPYEQYF. In DNA form, the CDR3 reads TGCGCCAGCAGCCAAGATCGACAGGCCCCCTACGAGCAGTACTTC.

The chain carries TRBV2 and TRBJ1-6, with a weak D call TRBD1 (6 bases). The length of the CDR3 is 15 residues. Germline values: CDR1 SNHLY, CDR2 FYNNEI. Trimming shortened V by 6 bases and J by 9 bases, and 18 bases separated the two germline ends. The CDR3 reads CASRRNGGLGSPLHF. The CDR3 DNA is TGTGCCAGCAGGCGAAACGGGGGGCTCGGTTCACCCCTCCACTTT.

The J gene is TRBJ1-2, the V gene TRBV6-1; D remains ambiguous. Germline V gives CDR1 MNHNS, CDR2 SASEGT. The CDR3 runs to 14 residues. V lost 2 bases, J lost 2 bases, and 9 bases lay in between. CDR3 loop: CASSETVTNYGYTF. The CDR3 nucleotides are TGTGCCAGCAGTGAAACGGTTACGAACTATGGCTACACCTTC.

The gene calls are TRBV11-2 and TRBJ2-6; 13 nucleotides match TRBD2. This CDR3 is built from 18 residues. Per germline, CDR1 SGHAT and CDR2 FQNNGV. V lost 2 bases, J lost 4 bases, and 5 bases stayed unmatched. CDR3 in amino acids: CASSLRLAGGSGANVLTF. CDR3 DNA sequence: TGTGCCAGCAGCTTACGACTAGCGGGAGGTTCCGGGGCCAACGTCCTGACTTTC.

The V call is TRBV5-4, the J call TRBJ2-5; unclear D gene. Germline V gene data show CDR1 as SGHNT and CDR2 as YYREEE (reference sequence). Trimming removed 0 bases from V and 2 bases from J, with 5 bases in between. This CDR3 spans 13 amino acids. The CDR3 sequence is CASSLDSQETQYF. DNA of the CDR3: TGTGCCAGCAGCTTGGACAGTCAAGAGACCCAGTACTTC.

This chain joins TRBV7-9 and TRBJ1-5, with D possibly TRBD1 on 5 matching bases. The CDR3 is 13 residues long. V lost 5 bases and J 7 bases, leaving 12 bases between the germline ends. Looked up from germline, CDR1 is SEHNR and CDR2 is FQNEAQ (reference sequence). The CDR3 DNA sequence: TGTGCCAGCAGCCAGGGATATATCCAGCCCCAGCATTTT. Translated, it gives CASSQGYIQPQHF.

The chain recombines TRBV27 with TRBJ2-2; 11 nucleotides match TRBD1. This CDR3 has 15 amino acids. Germline V gene data show CDR1 as MNHEY and CDR2 as SMNVEV (reference sequence). After removal of 3 bases from V and 6 bases from J, the junction contained 3 bases not matched to a gene. The CDR3 bases are TGTGCCAGCAGTTTCGGGACAGGGGGGGCCGGGGAGCTGTTTTTT. This sequence encodes CASSFGTGGAGELFF.

This chain joins TRBV6-6 and TRBJ1-3; no firm D call. The V end was cut by 7 bases, the J end by 0 bases, with 13 bases between. This CDR3 has 15 residues. Looked up from germline, CDR1 is MNHNY and CDR2 is SVGAGI (reference sequence). The CDR3 nucleotides are TGTGCCAGCACGGGTTTCATAGACTCTGGAAACACCATATATTTT. It codes for CASTGFIDSGNTIYF.

The chain has TRBV9 and TRBJ1-4, with 7 bases that match TRBD1. The CDR3 has 15 amino acids. The germline gives CDR1 SGDLS, CDR2 YYNGEE. J gave up 2 bases and V 3 bases, and 4 bases lay outside the gene matches. The CDR3, as DNA: TGTGCCAGCAGCGCCCGACAGGGCACTAATGAAAAACTGTTTTTT. It is translated as CASSARQGTNEKLFF.

The gene calls are TRBV27 and TRBJ1-2; the match to TRBD1 covers 10 bases. This CDR3 has 18 amino acids. The germline CDR1 and CDR2 sequences are MNHEY and SMNVEV (reference sequence). The ends lost 4 bases at V and 0 bases at J; junction bases unmatched: 11. The CDR3 sequence is CASSSRTGGWGANYGYTF. The DNA for the CDR3 is TGTGCCAGCAGTTCGAGGACAGGGGGTTGGGGAGCTAACTATGGCTACACCTTC.

This clone was recorded a few times. This chain's CDR3 is CASSLNRNTEAFF. As DNA, the CDR3 is TGTGCCAGCAGCTTAAATAGGAACACTGAAGCTTTCTTT. The rearrangement uses TRBV7-9 and TRBJ1-1, with D uncertain. This CDR3 comprises 13 residues. Germline lookup yields CDR1 SEHNR and CDR2 FQNEAQ (reference sequence). V dropped 2 bases and J dropped 1 base, with 5 bases sitting between them.

The CDR3 DNA sequence: TGTGCCAGCAGTCGACAGAGAACCTACGAGCAGTACTTC. This sequence encodes CASSRQRTYEQYF. The chain has TRBV2 and TRBJ2-7, with D possibly being TRBD1 (5 bases). Germline V gene data show CDR1 as SNHLY and CDR2 as FYNNEI. The CDR3 consists of 13 residues. V dropped 5 bases and J dropped 2 bases, with 10 bases sitting between them.

CDR3 region: CASRSPGTHTEAFF. In DNA form, the CDR3 reads TGTGCCAGCAGGTCCCCCGGGACACACACTGAAGCTTTCTTT. This rearrangement joins TRBV6-5 to TRBJ1-1; D might be TRBD1 (6 bases). Trimming stripped 6 bases from V and 3 bases from J, with 14 bases between. Germline V CDR1 and CDR2: MNHEY, SVGAGI. The CDR3 extends over 14 amino acids.

This chain connects TRBV5-5 to TRBJ2-5; 9 bases align to TRBD1. The junction had 11 bases not matched to a gene; V was cut back by 6 bases and J by 5 bases. The germline CDR1 and CDR2 sequences are SGHKS and YYEKEE (reference sequence). There are 15 residues in the CDR3. CDR3 residues: CASNSWDRARETQYF. The CDR3 bases are TGTGCCAGCAACTCCTGGGACAGGGCGCGCGAGACCCAGTACTTC.

This clone was seen just once. The chain links TRBV2 to TRBJ2-5; D possibly corresponds to TRBD2 (6 bases). The V end was cut by 6 bases, the J end by 5 bases, with 13 bases between. This CDR3 region has 13 residues. Germline assignment: CDR1 SNHLY and CDR2 FYNNEI. The CDR3 bases are TGTGCCAGCAGGACGGGAGTCGGCGAGACCCAGTACTTC. This codes for CASRTGVGETQYF.